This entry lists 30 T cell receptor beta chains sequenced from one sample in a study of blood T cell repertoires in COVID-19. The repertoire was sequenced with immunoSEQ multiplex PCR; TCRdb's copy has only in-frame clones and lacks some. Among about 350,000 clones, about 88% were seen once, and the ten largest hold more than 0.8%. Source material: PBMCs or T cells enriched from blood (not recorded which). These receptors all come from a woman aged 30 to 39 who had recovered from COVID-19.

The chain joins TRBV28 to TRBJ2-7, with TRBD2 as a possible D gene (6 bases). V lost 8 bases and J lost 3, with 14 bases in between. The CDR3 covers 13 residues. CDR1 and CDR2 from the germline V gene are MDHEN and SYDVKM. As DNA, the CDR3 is TGTGCCAGCGGGGGGACCGGGGACTACGAGCAGTACTTC. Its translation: CASGGTGDYEQYF.

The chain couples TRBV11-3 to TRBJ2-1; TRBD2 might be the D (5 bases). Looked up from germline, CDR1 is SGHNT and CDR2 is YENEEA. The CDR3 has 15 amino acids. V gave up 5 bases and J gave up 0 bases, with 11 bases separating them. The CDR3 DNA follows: TGTGCCAGCAGCCCCACCACTAGCTCCTACAATGAGCAGTTCTTC. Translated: CASSPTTSSYNEQFF.

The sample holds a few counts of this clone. The CDR3 spells CASSAGQGENYGYTF. Written as DNA, the CDR3 is TGTGCCAGCAGCGCGGGACAGGGGGAGAACTATGGCTACACCTTC. V is TRBV9 and J is TRBJ1-2; TRBD1 matches 11 bases. The CDR3 contains 15 residues. Germline CDR1 is SGDLS and CDR2 is YYNGEE. The J segment lost 2 bases and the V segment lost 3 bases, leaving 3 bases of the junction unmatched.

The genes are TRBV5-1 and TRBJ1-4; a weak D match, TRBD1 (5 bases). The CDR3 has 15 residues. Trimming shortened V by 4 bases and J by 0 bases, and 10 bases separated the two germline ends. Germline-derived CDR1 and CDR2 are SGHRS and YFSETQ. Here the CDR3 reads CASSPQGATNEKLFF. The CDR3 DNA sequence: TGCGCCAGCAGCCCTCAGGGCGCAACTAATGAAAAACTGTTTTTT.

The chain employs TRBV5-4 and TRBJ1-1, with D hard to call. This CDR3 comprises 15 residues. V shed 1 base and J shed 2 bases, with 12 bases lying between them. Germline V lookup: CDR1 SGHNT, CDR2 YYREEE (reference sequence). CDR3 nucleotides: TGTGCCAGCAGCTTGAGAGGCGGAAAAAACACTGAAGCTTTCTTT. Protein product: CASSLRGGKNTEAFF.

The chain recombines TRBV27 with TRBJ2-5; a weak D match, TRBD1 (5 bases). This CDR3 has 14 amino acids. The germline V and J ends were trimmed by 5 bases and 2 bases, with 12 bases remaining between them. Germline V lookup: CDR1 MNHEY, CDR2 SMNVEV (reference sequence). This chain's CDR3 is CASSTLGQQETQYF. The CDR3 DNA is TGTGCCAGCAGTACCCTGGGGCAACAAGAGACCCAGTACTTC.

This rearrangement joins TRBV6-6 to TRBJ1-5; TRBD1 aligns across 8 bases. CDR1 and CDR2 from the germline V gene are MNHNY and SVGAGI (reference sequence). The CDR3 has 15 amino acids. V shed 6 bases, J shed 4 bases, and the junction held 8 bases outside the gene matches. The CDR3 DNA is TGTGCCAGCAGACCCCCCGGACAGGGAAATCAGCCCCAGCATTTT. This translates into CASRPPGQGNQPQHF.

The CDR3 DNA is TGTGCCAGCAGCGTAGTGTCAATGAACTATGGCTACACCTTC. Amino acid sequence: CASSVVSMNYGYTF. The chain has TRBV9 and TRBJ1-2; D is undetermined. The V gene's germline CDR1 is SGDLS and CDR2 YYNGEE. V was clipped by 0 bases and J by 2 bases, with 8 bases between them. The CDR3 is 14 amino acids.

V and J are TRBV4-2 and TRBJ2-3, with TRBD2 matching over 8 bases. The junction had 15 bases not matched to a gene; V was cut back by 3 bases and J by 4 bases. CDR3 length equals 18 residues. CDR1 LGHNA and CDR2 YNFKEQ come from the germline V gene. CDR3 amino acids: CASSHPHAGRGAADTQYF. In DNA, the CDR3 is TGTGCCAGCAGCCACCCCCACGCCGGGCGGGGGGCCGCAGATACGCAGTATTTT.

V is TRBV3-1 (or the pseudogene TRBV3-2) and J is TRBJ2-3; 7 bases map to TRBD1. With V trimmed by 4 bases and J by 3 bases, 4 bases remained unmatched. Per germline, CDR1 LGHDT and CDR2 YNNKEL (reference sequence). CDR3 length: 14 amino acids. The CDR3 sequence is CASSPLTGTDTQYF. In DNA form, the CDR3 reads TGTGCCAGCAGCCCCTTGACAGGGACAGATACGCAGTATTTT.

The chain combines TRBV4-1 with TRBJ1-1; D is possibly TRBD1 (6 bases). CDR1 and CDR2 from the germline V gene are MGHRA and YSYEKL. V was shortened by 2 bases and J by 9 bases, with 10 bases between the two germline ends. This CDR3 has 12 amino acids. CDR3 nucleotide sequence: TGCGCCAGCAGCCAACTTGACAGGCAAGCTTTCTTT. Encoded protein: CASSQLDRQAFF.

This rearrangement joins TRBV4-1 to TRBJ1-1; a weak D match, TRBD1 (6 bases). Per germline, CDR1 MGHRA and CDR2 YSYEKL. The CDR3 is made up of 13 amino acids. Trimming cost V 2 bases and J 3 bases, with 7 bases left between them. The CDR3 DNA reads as TGCGCCAGCAGCCAACCAGGGGACACTGAAGCTTTCTTT. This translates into CASSQPGDTEAFF.

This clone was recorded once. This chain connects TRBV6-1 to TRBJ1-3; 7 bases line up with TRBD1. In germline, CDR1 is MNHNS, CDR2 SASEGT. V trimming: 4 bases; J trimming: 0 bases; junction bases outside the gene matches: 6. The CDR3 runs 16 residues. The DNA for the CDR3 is TGTGCCAGCAGTGCCCACAGGGGAGACTCTGGAAACACCATATATTTT. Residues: CASSAHRGDSGNTIYF.

The DNA for the CDR3 is TGTGCCAGCAGCCAAGGTAGCTCGGCCGGGGAGCTGTTTTTT. Its protein is CASSQGSSAGELFF. This chain uses TRBV14 with TRBJ2-2; D unclear. CDR3 size: 14 residues. In germline, CDR1 is SGHDN, CDR2 FVKESK. V lost 1 base, J lost 6 bases, and 9 bases lay in between.

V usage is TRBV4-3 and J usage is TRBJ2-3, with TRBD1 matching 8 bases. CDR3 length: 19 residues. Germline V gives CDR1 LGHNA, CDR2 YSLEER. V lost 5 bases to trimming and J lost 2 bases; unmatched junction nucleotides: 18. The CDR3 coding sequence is TGCGCCAGCAGCACGCAAGATGTTCTGGGACAGGTTATCACAGATACGCAGTATTTT. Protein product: CASSTQDVLGQVITDTQYF.

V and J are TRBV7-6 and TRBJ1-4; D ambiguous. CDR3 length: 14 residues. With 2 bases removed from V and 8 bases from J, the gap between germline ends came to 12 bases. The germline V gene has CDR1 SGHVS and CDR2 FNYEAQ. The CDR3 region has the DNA TGTGCCAGCAGCTTATCCGGTGGAGGGGAAAAACTGTTTTTT. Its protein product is CASSLSGGGEKLFF.

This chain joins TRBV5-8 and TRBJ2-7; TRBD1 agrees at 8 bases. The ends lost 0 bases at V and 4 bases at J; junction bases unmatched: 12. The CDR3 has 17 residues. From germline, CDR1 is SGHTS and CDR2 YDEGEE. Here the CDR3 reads CASSLGTGRTILYEQYF. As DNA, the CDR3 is TGTGCCAGCAGCTTGGGGACAGGGCGGACCATATTGTACGAGCAGTACTTC.

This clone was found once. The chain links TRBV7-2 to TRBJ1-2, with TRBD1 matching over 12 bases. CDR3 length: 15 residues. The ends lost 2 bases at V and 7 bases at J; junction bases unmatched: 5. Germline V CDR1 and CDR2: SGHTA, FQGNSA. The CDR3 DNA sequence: TGTGCCAGCAGCTTAACGGGACAGGGGGCGTCTGGCTACACCTTC. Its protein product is CASSLTGQGASGYTF.

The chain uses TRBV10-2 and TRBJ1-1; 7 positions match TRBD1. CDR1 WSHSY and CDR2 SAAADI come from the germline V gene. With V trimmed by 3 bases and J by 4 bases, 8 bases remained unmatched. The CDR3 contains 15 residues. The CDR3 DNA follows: TGCGCCAGCAGTGATAAGGGGGCCAGAAGCACTGAAGCTTTCTTT. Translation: CASSDKGARSTEAFF.

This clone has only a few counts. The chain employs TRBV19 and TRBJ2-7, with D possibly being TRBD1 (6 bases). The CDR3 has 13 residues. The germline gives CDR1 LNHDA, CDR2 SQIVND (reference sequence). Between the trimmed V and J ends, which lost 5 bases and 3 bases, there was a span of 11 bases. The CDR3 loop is CASSFDRRYEQYF. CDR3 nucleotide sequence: TGTGCCAGTAGTTTCGACAGGCGCTACGAGCAGTACTTC.

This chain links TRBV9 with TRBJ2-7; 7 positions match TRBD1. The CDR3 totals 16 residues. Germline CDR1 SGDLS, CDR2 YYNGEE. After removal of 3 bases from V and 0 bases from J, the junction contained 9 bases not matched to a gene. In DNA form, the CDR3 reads TGTGCCAGCAGCGAAAGGGGGACAGCAACCTCCTACGAGCAGTACTTC. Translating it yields CASSERGTATSYEQYF.

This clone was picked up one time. CDR3: CASSLGGHVRSTDTQYF. Here the CDR3 DNA reads TGCGCCAGCAGCTTAGGGGGACACGTAAGGAGCACAGATACGCAGTATTTT. The V gene is TRBV5-1, the J gene TRBJ2-3, with D possibly being TRBD1 (6 bases). Germline V gene data show CDR1 as SGHRS and CDR2 as YFSETQ. V lost 2 bases and J 0 bases, leaving 16 bases between the germline ends. The CDR3 loop spans 17 amino acids.

DNA of the CDR3: TGTGCCAGCAGTGACTCTGGAGGGGTCGAAAAACTGTTTTTT. Protein product: CASSDSGGVEKLFF. The V gene is TRBV6-4, the J gene TRBJ1-4; possible D gene TRBD1, 5 bases. Trimming cost V 0 bases and J 8 bases, with 10 bases left between them. This CDR3 comprises 14 residues. Germline V gene data show CDR1 as MRHNA and CDR2 as SNTAGT.

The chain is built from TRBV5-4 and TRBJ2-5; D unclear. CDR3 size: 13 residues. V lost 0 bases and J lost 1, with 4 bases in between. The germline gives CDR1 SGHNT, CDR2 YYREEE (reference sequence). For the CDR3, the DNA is TGTGCCAGCAGCTTGGCCATCCAAGAGACCCAGTACTTC. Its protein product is CASSLAIQETQYF.

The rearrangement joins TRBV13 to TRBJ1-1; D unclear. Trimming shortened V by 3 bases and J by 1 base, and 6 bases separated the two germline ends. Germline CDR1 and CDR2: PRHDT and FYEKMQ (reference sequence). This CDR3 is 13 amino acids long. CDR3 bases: TGTGCCAGCAGCTTCTTCGGGAACACTGAAGCTTTCTTT. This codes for CASSFFGNTEAFF.

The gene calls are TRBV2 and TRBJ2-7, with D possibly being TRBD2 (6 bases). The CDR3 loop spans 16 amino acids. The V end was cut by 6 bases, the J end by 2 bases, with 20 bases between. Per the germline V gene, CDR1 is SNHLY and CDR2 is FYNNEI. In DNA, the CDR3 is TGTGCCAGCAGGCCATATTCCGGGACTCAAACCTACGAGCAGTACTTC. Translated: CASRPYSGTQTYEQYF.

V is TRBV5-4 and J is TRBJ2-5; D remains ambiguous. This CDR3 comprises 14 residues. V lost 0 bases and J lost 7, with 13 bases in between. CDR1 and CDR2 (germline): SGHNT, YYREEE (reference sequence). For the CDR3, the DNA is TGTGCCAGCAGCTTGGAGGCGGAGATGGGGACCCAGTACTTC. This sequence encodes CASSLEAEMGTQYF.

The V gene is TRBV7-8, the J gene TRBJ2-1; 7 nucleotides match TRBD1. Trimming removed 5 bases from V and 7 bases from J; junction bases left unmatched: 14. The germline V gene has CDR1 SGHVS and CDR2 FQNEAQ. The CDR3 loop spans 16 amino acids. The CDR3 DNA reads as TGTGCCAGCAGCACCCTCAGGGGGTCACCGGGGAATGAGCAGTTCTTC. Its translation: CASSTLRGSPGNEQFF.

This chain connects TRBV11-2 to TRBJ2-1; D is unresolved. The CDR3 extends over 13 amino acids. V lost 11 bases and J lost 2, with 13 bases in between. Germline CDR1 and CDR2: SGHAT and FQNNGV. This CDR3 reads CADAVGPYNEQFF. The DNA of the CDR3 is TGTGCCGACGCGGTGGGTCCCTACAATGAGCAGTTCTTC. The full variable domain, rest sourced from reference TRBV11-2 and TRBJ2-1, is EAGVAQSPRYKIIEKRQSVAFWCNPISGHATLYWYQQILGQGPKLLIQFQNNGVVDDSQLPKDRFSAERLKGVDSTLKIQPAKLEDSAVYLCADAVGPYNEQFFGPGTRLTVL.

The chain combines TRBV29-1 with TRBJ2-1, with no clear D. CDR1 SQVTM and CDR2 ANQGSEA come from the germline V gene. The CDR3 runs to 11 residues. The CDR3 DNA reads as TGCGCTGGAGATCGAGGCAATGAGCAGTTCTTC. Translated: CAGDRGNEQFF.